Listed below are T cell receptor beta chains from one sample, sequenced in a study of CD4 and CD8 cells across lung adenocarcinoma regions. TCRdb re-derived calls from the PCR reads in MiXCR, one entry per CDR3 protein. The sample lists roughly 7,100 distinct CDR3 sequences; around 46% were seen once. The specimen was CD4+ T cells from the margin of a lung tumor. These receptors were taken from a male donor with lung adenocarcinoma. The CD4 and CD8 labels of this study may be unreliable. CDR3s leave out the opening cysteine and the closing phenylalanine or tryptophan. D genes are given only for firm matches.

>TRBV6-5|.
ASSYSLAGANVLT
>TRBV6-4|.
ASSDSSDTGELF
>TRBV12-3/TRBV12-4|.
ASSFGPGTDTQY
>TRBV6-1|.
ASGQPLQGQF
>TRBV10-1|TRBD1
ASSEVPQGRGLSSLNEQY
>TRBV6-4|.
ASSDLVRPKGGNYGYT
>TRBV27|TRBD1
ASSGQGQAGYT
>TRBV12-3/TRBV12-4|TRBD1
ASSFQQGAGNTIY
>TRBV6-1|.
ASGLVASGSNVQT
>TRBV10-3|TRBD2
AISEPGTSGFTGELF
>TRBV6-1|TRBD1
ASSERTGTDTQY
>TRBV11-2|TRBD1
ASSISTGGSESAQY
>TRBV29-1|.
SVEDRRQGPVGEQF
>TRBV14|TRBD1
ASSQTTGGGKNIQY
>TRBV6-5|.
ASIFSPGSLGEQF
>TRBV12-3/TRBV12-4|TRBD1
ATLDQRGPYNEQF
>TRBV6-1|TRBD1
ASQGVSSYNEQF
>TRBV27|TRBD2
ASRPGGLATSRGTDTQY
>TRBV6-1|TRBD2
ASGGPGGEETQY
>TRBV7-6|.
ASSLQLSSYEQY
>TRBV6-1|.
VSTIGRVSNQPQH
>TRBV27|.
ASWGLNYGYT
>TRBV7-2|.
ASSLASSGYGYT
>TRBV10-1|TRBD2
ASSSGLAGYNEQF
>TRBV27|.
ASSLWGSGADTQY
>TRBV27|.
ASSLPSQNEQF